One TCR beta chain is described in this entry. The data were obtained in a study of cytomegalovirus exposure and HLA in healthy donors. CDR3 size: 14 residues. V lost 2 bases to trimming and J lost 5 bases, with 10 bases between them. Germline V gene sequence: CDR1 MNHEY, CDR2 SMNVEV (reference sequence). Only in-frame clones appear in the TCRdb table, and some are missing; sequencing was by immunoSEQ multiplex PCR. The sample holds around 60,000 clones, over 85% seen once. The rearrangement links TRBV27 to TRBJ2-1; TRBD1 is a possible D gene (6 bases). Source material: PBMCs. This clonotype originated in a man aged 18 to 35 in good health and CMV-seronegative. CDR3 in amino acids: CASSLTGQHNEQFF. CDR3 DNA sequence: TGTGCCAGCAGTTTAACAGGGCAGCACAATGAGCAGTTCTTC.